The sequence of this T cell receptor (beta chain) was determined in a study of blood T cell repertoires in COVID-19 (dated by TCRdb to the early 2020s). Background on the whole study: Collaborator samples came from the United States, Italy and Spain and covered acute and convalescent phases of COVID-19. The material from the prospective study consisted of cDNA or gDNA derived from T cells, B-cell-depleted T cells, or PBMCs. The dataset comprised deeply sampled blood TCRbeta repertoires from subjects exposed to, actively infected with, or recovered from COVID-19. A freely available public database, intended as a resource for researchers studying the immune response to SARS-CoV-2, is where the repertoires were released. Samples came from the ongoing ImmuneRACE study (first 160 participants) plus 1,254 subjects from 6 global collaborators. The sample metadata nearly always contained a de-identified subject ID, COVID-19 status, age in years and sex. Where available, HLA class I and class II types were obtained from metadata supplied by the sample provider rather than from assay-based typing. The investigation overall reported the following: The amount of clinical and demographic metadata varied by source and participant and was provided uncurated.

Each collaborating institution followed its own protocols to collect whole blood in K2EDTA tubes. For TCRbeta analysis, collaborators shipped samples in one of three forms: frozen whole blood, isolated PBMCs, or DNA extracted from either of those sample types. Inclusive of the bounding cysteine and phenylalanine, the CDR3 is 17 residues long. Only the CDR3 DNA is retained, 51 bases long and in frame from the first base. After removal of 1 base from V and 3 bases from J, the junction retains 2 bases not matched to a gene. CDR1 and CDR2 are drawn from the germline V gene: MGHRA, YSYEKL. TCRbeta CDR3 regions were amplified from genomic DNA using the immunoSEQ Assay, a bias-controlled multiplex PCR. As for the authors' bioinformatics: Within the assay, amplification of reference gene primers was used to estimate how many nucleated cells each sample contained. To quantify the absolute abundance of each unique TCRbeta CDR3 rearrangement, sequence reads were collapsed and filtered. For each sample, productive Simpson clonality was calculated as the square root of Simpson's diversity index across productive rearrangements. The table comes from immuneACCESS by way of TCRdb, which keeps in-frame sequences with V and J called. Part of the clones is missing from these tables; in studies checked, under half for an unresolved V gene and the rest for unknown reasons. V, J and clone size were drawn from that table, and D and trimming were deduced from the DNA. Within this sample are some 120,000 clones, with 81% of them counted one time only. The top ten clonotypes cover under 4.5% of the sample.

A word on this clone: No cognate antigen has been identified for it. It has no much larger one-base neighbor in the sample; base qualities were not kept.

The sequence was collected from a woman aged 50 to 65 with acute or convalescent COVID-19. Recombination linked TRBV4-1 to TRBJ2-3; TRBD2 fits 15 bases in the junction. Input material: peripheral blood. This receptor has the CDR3 CASSQVGTSGRTDTQYF. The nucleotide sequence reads TGCGCCAGCAGCCAAGTTGGGACTAGCGGGAGGACAGATACGCAGTATTTT.